This T cell receptor (beta chain) was sequenced for a study of stem cell transplantation in POMP-related autoinflammatory disease. Study at large: Hypothesis: faulty thymoproteasomes impair CD8+ T-cell selection, skewing TRB repertoires. Pre-transplant patients had naive-skewed CD4+ T cells and few CD8+ T cells. Study-wide results and limits: In patients with PRAID, every analyzed T-cell subset tended to show lower diversity and higher clonality. Fewer unique TRB V-J gene pairings were identified in patients with PRAID.

Worth noting for this clone: The antigen remains unidentified.

The CDR3 length is 14 residues. Trimming took 2 bases from V and 3 from J, leaving 11 bases between them. The V gene's germline CDR1 is MNHEY and CDR2 SVGAGI. Produced via immunoSEQ multiplex PCR; TCRdb's table is partial and in-frame only. The sample yields 8,600 or so clones, roughly 90% seen once. J is TRBJ2-7 and V is TRBV6-5, with D tentatively TRBD1 (5 bases). Sequencing was performed on CD8+ T cells from PBMCs, taken before stem cell transplantation. This receptor was taken from a human donor with POMP-related autoinflammation and immune dysregulation (PRAID). This chain's CDR3 is CASSYLLQGYEQYF. The CDR3 DNA follows: TGTGCCAGCAGTTACCTTCTGCAGGGCTACGAGCAGTACTTC.